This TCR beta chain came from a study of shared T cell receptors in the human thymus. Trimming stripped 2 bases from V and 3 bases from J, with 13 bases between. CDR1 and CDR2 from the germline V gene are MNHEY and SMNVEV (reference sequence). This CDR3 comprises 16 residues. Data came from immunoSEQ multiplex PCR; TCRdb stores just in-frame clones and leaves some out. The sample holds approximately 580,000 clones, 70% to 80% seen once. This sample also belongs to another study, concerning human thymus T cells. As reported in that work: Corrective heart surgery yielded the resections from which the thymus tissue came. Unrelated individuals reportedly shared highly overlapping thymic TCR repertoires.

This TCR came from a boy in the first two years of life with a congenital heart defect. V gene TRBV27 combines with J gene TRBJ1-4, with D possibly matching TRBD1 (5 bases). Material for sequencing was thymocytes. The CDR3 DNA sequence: TGTGCCAGCAGTTTACGGGGGGATACTTCTAATGAAAAACTGTTTTTT. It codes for CASSLRGDTSNEKLFF.